This T cell receptor beta chain was identified during a study of T-cell memory formation after mild COVID-19. Overall study results and limits: Clones that contracted from day 15 to 85 had balanced CD4/CD8; later expanders were CD4+ biased.

TCRdb ran MiXCR on the 5' RACE reads and lists one entry per CDR3 protein. The table records fewer than 400,000 distinct CDR3 sequences, about an eighth of them present only once. This clonotype has only a few counts. Its antigen is currently unknown. V lost 5 bases to trimming and J lost 4 bases, with 15 bases between them. CDR3 length: 15 amino acids. CDR1 is SGHTA, CDR2 FQGNSA, per germline. The TCR sequence derives from a man aged 18 to 30 who had mild COVID-19 (a few samples of this study predate the infection). Cell type and time point are not known. Sequencing was done on a sample of PBMCs or a T cell subset sorted from them (not recorded which). The chain carries TRBV7-2 and TRBJ2-1; D perhaps matches TRBD2 (7 bases). CDR3 DNA: TGTGCCAGCAGCGTGCTGGCGGGGGCATACAATGAGCAGTTCTTC. This encodes CASSVLAGAYNEQFF.